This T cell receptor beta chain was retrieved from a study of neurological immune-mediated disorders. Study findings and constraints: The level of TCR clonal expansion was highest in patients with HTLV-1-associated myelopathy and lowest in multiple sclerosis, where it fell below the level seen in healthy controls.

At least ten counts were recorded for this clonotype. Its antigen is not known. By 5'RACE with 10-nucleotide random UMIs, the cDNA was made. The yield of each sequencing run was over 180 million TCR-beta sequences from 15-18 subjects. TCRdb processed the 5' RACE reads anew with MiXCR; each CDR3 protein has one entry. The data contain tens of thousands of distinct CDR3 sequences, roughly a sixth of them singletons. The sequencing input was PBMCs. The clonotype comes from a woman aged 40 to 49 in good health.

DNA for the CDR3: TGCAGTGCTCCGGTGTCAGGGGGCGATCAGCCCCAGCATTTT. It codes for CSAPVSGGDQPQHF. This chain connects TRBV20-1 to TRBJ1-5; 8 positions agree with TRBD1. J lost 5 bases, V lost 5 bases, and 8 bases had no gene match. Germline CDR1 DFQATT, CDR2 SNEGSKA (reference sequence). The CDR3 length is 14 residues.